The subject of this entry is one TCR beta chain. Its specificity is not known. This CDR3 is built from 11 residues. The junction had 3 bases not matched to a gene; V was cut back by 4 bases and J by 14 bases. Germline CDR1 is LGHDT and CDR2 is YNNKEL (reference sequence). Assay used: immunoSEQ multiplex PCR; TCRdb lists only in-frame clones, some missing. The data contain tens of thousands of clones, roughly 90% of them singletons. This sample is part of a study of T cell responses to AZD1222 COVID-19 vaccine. Whole-study findings and limits: An increase in Spike-specific TCR breadth and depth was observed after two AZD1222 doses. The study sampled repertoires only after the peak T cell response. Only a handful of people who got AZD1222 tested seropositive at baseline. Mostly white British, mostly female donors; authors suggested clonal diversity may be underestimated.

This clonotype originated in an adult in good health. V gene TRBV3-1 (or the pseudogene TRBV3-2) combines with J gene TRBJ2-1; TRBD2 matches at 9 bases. The sequenced sample was peripheral blood, obtained on day 0 of MenACWY control vaccination. The CDR3 sequence: CASSRGGDEFF. The CDR3, as DNA: TGTGCCAGCAGCCGCGGGGGGGACGAGTTCTTC.